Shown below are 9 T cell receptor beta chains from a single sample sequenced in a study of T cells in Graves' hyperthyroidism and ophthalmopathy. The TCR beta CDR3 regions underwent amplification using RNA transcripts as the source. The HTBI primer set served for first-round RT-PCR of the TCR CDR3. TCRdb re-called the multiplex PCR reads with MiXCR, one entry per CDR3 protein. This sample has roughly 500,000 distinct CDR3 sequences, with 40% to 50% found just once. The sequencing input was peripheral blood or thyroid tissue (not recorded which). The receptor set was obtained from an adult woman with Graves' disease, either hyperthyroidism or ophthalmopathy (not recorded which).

The CDR3 sequence: CSAPPGLAGDDGYTF. DNA of the CDR3: TGCAGTGCACCACCGGGACTAGCGGGGGACGATGGCTACACCTTC. This sequence joins TRBV20-1 and TRBJ1-2, with D possibly matching TRBD1 (5 bases). This CDR3 has 15 residues. Trimming took off 6 bases at V and 6 bases at J, with 23 bases between the two ends. Germline-derived CDR1 and CDR2 are DFQATT and SNEGSKA (reference sequence).

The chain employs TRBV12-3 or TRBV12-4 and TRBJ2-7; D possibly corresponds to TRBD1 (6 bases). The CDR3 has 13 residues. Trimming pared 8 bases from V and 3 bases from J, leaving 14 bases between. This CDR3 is CASRRTERYEQYF. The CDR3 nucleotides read TGTGCCAGCCGGCGGACAGAACGCTACGAGCAGTACTTC.

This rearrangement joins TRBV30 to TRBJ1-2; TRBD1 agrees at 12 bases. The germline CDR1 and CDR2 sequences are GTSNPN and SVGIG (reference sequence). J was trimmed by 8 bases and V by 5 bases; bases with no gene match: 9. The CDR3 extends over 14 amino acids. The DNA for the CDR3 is TGTGCCTGGCGACACGGGGGGACAGGGGGCGGCTACACCTTC. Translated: CAWRHGGTGGGYTF.

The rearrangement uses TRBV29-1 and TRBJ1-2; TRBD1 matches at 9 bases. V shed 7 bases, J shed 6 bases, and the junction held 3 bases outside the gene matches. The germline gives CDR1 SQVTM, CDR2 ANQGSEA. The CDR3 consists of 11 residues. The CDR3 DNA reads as TGCAGCGCCAGGACAGGGGATGGCTACACCTTC. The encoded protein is CSARTGDGYTF.

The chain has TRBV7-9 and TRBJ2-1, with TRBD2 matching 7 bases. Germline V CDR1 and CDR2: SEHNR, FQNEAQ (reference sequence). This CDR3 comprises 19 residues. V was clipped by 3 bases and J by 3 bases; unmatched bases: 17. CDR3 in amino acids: CASSFKLAKFAISYNEQFF. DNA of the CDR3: TGTGCCAGCAGCTTTAAACTAGCGAAATTCGCGATCAGCTACAATGAGCAGTTCTTC. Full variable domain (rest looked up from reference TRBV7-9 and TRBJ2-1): DTGVSQNPRHKITKRGQNVTFRCDPISEHNRLYWYRQTLGQGPEFLTYFQNEAQLEKSRLLSDRFSAERPKGSFSTLEIQRTEQGDSAMYLCASSFKLAKFAISYNEQFFGPGTRLTVL.

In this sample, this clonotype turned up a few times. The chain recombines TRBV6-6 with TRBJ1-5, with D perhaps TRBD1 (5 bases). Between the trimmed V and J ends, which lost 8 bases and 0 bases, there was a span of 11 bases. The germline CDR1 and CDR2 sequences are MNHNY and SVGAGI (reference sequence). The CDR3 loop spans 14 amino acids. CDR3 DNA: TGTGCCAGCGGGTCCGGGGGTAGCAATCAGCCCCAGCATTTT. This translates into CASGSGGSNQPQHF.

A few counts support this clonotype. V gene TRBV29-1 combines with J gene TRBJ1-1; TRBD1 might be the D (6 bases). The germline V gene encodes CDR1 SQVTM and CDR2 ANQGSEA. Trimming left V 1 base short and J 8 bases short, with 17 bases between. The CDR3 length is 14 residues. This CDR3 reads CSVEVGGLTGEAFF. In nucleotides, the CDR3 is TGCAGCGTTGAAGTGGGGGGTCTAACAGGGGAAGCTTTCTTT. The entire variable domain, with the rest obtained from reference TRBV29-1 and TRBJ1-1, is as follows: SAVISQKPSRDICQRGTSLTIQCQVDSQVTMMFWYRQQPGQSLTLIATANQGSEATYESGFVIDKFPISRPNLTFSTLTVSNMSPEDSSIYLCSVEVGGLTGEAFFGQGTRLTVV.

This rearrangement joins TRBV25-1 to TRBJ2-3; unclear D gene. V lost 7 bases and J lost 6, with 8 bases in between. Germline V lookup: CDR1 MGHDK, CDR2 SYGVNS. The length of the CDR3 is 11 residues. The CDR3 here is CASTPGDTQYF. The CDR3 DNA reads TGTGCCAGCACTCCCGGGGATACGCAGTATTTT. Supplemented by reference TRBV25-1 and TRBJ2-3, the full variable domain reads EADIYQTPRYLVIGTGKKITLECSQTMGHDKMYWYQQDPGMELHLIHYSYGVNSTEKGDLSSESTVSRIRTEHFPLTLESARPSHTSQYLCASTPGDTQYFGPGTRLTVL.

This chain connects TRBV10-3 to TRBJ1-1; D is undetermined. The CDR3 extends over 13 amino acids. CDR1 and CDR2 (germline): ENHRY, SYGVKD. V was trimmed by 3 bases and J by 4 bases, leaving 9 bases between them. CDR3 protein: CAISDSSSTEAFF. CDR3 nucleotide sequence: TGTGCCATCAGTGACTCGAGCAGCACTGAAGCTTTCTTT.